The T cell receptor beta chain described here comes from a study of spatial heterogeneity in lung cancer. On the study more broadly: Detected sequences consistently included more beta-chain ones than alpha-chain ones.

Broader study findings: Expanded alpha and beta TCR counts within tumors tracked tumor mutation counts.

Time point: sample taken at primary tumor resection. Whole RNA, which was extracted from tumor, nontumor lung tissue or frozen PBMC, was sequenced without any cell sorting. V lost 7 bases and J lost 2; bases outside the gene matches: 4. The CDR3 sequence is 14 residues long. The germline V gene has CDR1 MNHEY and CDR2 SMNVEV (reference sequence). Every individual TCR cDNA molecule carried its own unique molecular identifier, which allowed correction of PCR and sequencing errors. Via MiXCR, TCRdb re-called the 5' RACE reads, giving one row per CDR3 protein. The table records around 26,000 distinct CDR3 sequences, around 10% of them present only once. This clonotype was detected many times. What it binds is unknown.

This TCR derives from a male donor with early-stage non-small cell lung cancer. The sample here was lung tumor tissue, taken at surgery. This sequence joins TRBV27 and TRBJ2-1; 8 nucleotides line up with TRBD2. CDR3 bases: TGTGCCAGCATGAGCGGGGGAGCCTACAATGAGCAGTTCTTC. This sequence encodes CASMSGGAYNEQFF.